This TCR beta chain is drawn from a study of CD8 T cells in Susac syndrome. General study points: The study's TCR sequencing and HLA analysis covered a relatively small number of individuals, and the study acknowledged this.

As for this clonotype: Its antigen is unknown.

CDR3 size: 14 residues. CDR1 is SGHDT, CDR2 YYEEEE, per germline. V was pared by 2 bases and J by 9 bases, with 15 bases between. RNA in amounts of roughly 0.5 to 1 ug was reverse transcribed with random hexamers. Amplification of TCR beta CDR3 was carried out by immunoSEQ multiplex PCR, which covered 54 Vbeta and 13 Jbeta segments. TCRdb reanalysed the immunoSEQ multiplex PCR reads using MiXCR and keeps one entry per CDR3 protein. The repertoire holds roughly 200,000 distinct CDR3 sequences, with around 96% as singletons. TCR beta from blood CD8+ and CD4+ T cells was sequenced. Negative magnetic isolation gave CD8+ and CD4+ cells; FACS enriched CD8+ TEMRA.

This clonotype was obtained from a human donor with multiple sclerosis. Sample: CD8+ T cells from PBMCs. This chain connects TRBV5-6 to TRBJ1-5, with D tentatively TRBD1 (6 bases). The CDR3 protein is CASSLGGSDRPQHF. The CDR3 DNA reads as TGTGCCAGCAGCTTAGGGGGGAGCGACAGGCCCCAGCATTTT. The whole variable domain, remainder taken from reference TRBV5-6 and TRBJ1-5, is DAGVTQSPTHLIKTRGQQVTLRCSPKSGHDTVSWYQQALGQGPQFIFQYYEEEERQRGNFPDRFSGHQFPNYSSELNVNALLLGDSALYLCASSLGGSDRPQHFGDGTRLSIL.